This T cell receptor (beta chain) was recorded in a study of cytomegalovirus exposure and HLA in healthy donors. Use of 60 Vbeta and 13 Jbeta primers characterized the PCR. Produced via immunoSEQ multiplex PCR; TCRdb's table is partial and in-frame only. The data hold tens of thousands of clones, with about 63% observed a single time. Germline CDR1 MNHEY, CDR2 SVGAGI. This CDR3 region has 13 residues. The V end lost 0 bases, the J end lost 5 bases, and 5 bases lay between the germline ends. About this clone: Its antigen is not known.

Study findings and constraints: Relative to equally common others, HLA-associated TCR beta chains showed greater clonal expansion in a later analysis. Specificity of a few CMV-associated chains for CMV antigens was verified in vitro. The authors excluded some V segments, including TRBV6-2 and TRBV6-3, as indistinguishable.

The chain recombines TRBV6-5 with TRBJ1-5; D is unresolved. The clonotype originates from a woman in her 30s in good health and CMV-seronegative. What was sequenced was PBMCs. The chain's CDR3 is CASSYSGDQPQHF. The CDR3 coding sequence is TGTGCCAGCAGTTACTCCGGGGATCAGCCCCAGCATTTT.